Listed below are T cell receptor beta chains from one sample, sequenced in a study of T cells after yellow fever vaccination. TCRdb itself ran the 5' RACE reads through MiXCR, one entry per CDR3 protein. This table holds about 99,000 distinct CDR3 sequences, 5.8% found once. This specimen was CD8+ T cells sorted from PBMCs, taken 10 days after the yellow fever booster vaccination. The receptors derive from a man younger than 30 who received the YFV17D yellow fever vaccine. Both conserved end residues are part of each CDR3. D genes are given only for firm matches. Clone size is shown for a subset of rows, as once, few, many or a class of expanded clone.

>TRBV20-1|TRBJ1-2|-|-
TGCAGTGCTAGGCGTGCAAATCACAACTATGGCTACACCTTC
CSARRANHNYGYTF
>TRBV14|TRBJ2-1|many|-
TGTGCCAGCAGCCCAGCATACAATGAGCAGTTCTTC
CASSPAYNEQFF
>TRBV3-1|TRBJ2-3|-|-
TGTGCCAGCAGCCACTCTCGGACTCCCACAGATACGCAGTATTTT
CASSHSRTPTDTQYF
>TRBV7-9|TRBJ2-3|-|TRBD2
TGTGCCAGCAGATACGCCGGGACTAGCGGGACTAGCACAGATACGCAGTATTTT
CASRYAGTSGTSTDTQYF
>TRBV28|TRBJ2-3|few|TRBD1
TGTGCCAGCACTAAAATTCCAGGACAGGGGGCAGATACGCAGTATTTT
CASTKIPGQGADTQYF
>TRBV6-5|TRBJ2-2|-|TRBD2
TGTGCCAGCAGTTACTCGGCGGGGGGGCTGGACACCGGGGAGCTGTTTTTT
CASSYSAGGLDTGELFF
>TRBV15|TRBJ2-1|few|-
TGTGCCACCAGCAGTAAACTTACGATTACGGAGCAGTTCTTC
CATSSKLTITEQFF
>TRBV20-1|TRBJ2-3|many|-
TGCATAGGAGATACGCAGTATTTT
CIGDTQYF
>TRBV7-2|TRBJ2-7|-|-
TGTGCCAGCAGCTTAGGCTCCGAAGTGTGGCAGTACTTC
CASSLGSEVWQYF
>TRBV7-7|TRBJ2-5|-|TRBD2
TGTGCTAGCAGCTCAACCCTAGCGGGGACAGAGACCCAGTACTTC
CASSSTLAGTETQYF
>TRBV19|TRBJ1-5|-|TRBD1
TGTGCCAGTACCCCGACAGGGTATAGCAATCAGCCCCAGCATTTT
CASTPTGYSNQPQHF
>TRBV7-8|TRBJ1-5|-|TRBD1
TGTGCCAGCGAAATTGGACAGGGCAATCAGCCCCAGCATTTT
CASEIGQGNQPQHF
>TRBV12-3/TRBV12-4|TRBJ2-5|-|TRBD2
TGTGCCAGCAGGGGACTAGCGGGGGGGCTTGGAGAGACCCAGTACTTC
CASRGLAGGLGETQYF
>TRBV7-9|TRBJ2-2|-|TRBD1
TGTGCCAGCAGCTTATCGGGCCTCTGGACAGGGGGGCGCACCGGGGAGCTGTTTTTT
CASSLSGLWTGGRTGELFF
>TRBV6-5|TRBJ2-5|-|-
TGTGCCAGCAGTGTCAGGGGAGAGACCCAGTACTTC
CASSVRGETQYF
>TRBV5-1|TRBJ2-2|few|TRBD1
TGCGCCAGCAGTTTTCCCGGGACAGGGGCCACCGGGGAGCTGTTTTTT
CASSFPGTGATGELFF
>TRBV4-3|TRBJ2-1|few|TRBD1
TGCGCCAGCAGCCAAGAGTGGGACAGGGGAGGCAATGAGCAGTTCTTC
CASSQEWDRGGNEQFF
>TRBV10-3|TRBJ1-1|many|TRBD1
TGTGCCATCAGTGATGACAGGGACAACACTGAAGCTTTCTTT
CAISDDRDNTEAFF
>TRBV3-1|TRBJ2-7|many|TRBD1
TGTGCCAGCAGCACCAGGACAGGGTTGGGTGAGCAGTACTTC
CASSTRTGLGEQYF
>TRBV27|TRBJ2-7|few|-
TGTGCCAGCAGTTCCTCCCCCGGGGGTAGCTCCTACGAGCAGTACTTC
CASSSSPGGSSYEQYF
>TRBV5-4|TRBJ2-3|-|TRBD1
TGTGCCAGCAGCTTGCGGGGACAGCTCACAGATACGCAGTATTTT
CASSLRGQLTDTQYF
>TRBV4-2|TRBJ2-7|-|-
TGTGCCAGCAGCCAAGAAGAGGCCCAGGGTGTGAAGGACGAGCAGTACTTC
CASSQEEAQGVKDEQYF
>TRBV7-6|TRBJ2-3|many|-
TGTGCCAGCAGCTGGACCGGGGCCACAGATACGCAGTATTTT
CASSWTGATDTQYF
>TRBV29-1|TRBJ2-1|few|TRBD1
TGCAGCGTTGAAGTTATGGTGGGGGGACAGGGAAACTACAATGAGCAGTTCTTC
CSVEVMVGGQGNYNEQFF
>TRBV2|TRBJ2-1|-|TRBD2
TGTGCCAGCAGCCCCAATTACGGGGGGGCCTTAGGTGAGCAGTTCTTC
CASSPNYGGALGEQFF
>TRBV27|TRBJ2-3|many|TRBD1
TGTGCCAGCAGTTTAGGGGACAGGGGGATGGATACGCAGTATTTT
CASSLGDRGMDTQYF
>TRBV4-1|TRBJ1-1|-|TRBD1
TGCGCCAGCAGCCAAGACCCTGGACAGGTCTTGGAAGCTTTCTTT
CASSQDPGQVLEAFF
>TRBV27|TRBJ2-3|-|TRBD2
TGTGCCAGCAGTTCTCTTGCCGGGCTAGCGGGCGGCACAGATACGCAGTATTTT
CASSSLAGLAGGTDTQYF
>TRBV4-3|TRBJ2-1|-|-
TGCGCCAGCAGCACCCACTTGGGCTCCTACAATGAGCAGTTCTTC
CASSTHLGSYNEQFF
>TRBV6-2/TRBV6-3|TRBJ1-1|many|TRBD1
TGTGCCAGCGTCGGGACAGGGTATTATAACACTGAAGCTTTCTTT
CASVGTGYYNTEAFF
>TRBV6-5|TRBJ1-2|few|TRBD1
TGTGCCAGCAAACCACGGGACAGATCTCACTATGGCTACACCTTC
CASKPRDRSHYGYTF
>TRBV28|TRBJ2-1|few|-
TGTGCCAGCAGTTTTTCAGCCTACAATGAGCAGTTCTTC
CASSFSAYNEQFF
>TRBV7-9|TRBJ2-1|many|TRBD2
TGTGCCAGCAGCGGGGGACTAGCGGGGGCCACCTACAATGAGCAGTTCTTC
CASSGGLAGATYNEQFF
>TRBV20-1|TRBJ2-3|-|-
TGCAGTGCCCCACGGGGGGCAGGCGAAGATACGCAGTATTTT
CSAPRGAGEDTQYF
>TRBV4-1|TRBJ1-1|few|-
TGCGCCAGCAGCGCGAGTATGGGGGGCACTGAAGCTTTCTTT
CASSASMGGTEAFF
>TRBV6-5|TRBJ1-2|few|TRBD1
TGTGCCAGCAGTCCTCGAAACAGGGGGCATATCTATGGCTACACCTTC
CASSPRNRGHIYGYTF
>TRBV14|TRBJ2-1|-|-
TGTGCCAGCAGCCACATAGGCTCTGTGGTGGGGGGTGAGCAGTTCTTC
CASSHIGSVVGGEQFF
>TRBV5-1|TRBJ2-1|many|TRBD1
TGCGCCAGCAGCTTGGTAGTCGACAGGGGGCCCTACAATGAGCAGTTCTTC
CASSLVVDRGPYNEQFF
>TRBV12-3/TRBV12-4|TRBJ2-1|many|-
TGTGCCAGCAGGGGGGAAGTGCCGGGGAGGACCTACAATGAGCAGTTCTTC
CASRGEVPGRTYNEQFF
>TRBV7-8|TRBJ2-1|few|TRBD2
TGTGCCAGCAGCGGTCGGCAGCGGGGTAATGAGCAGTTCTTC
CASSGRQRGNEQFF
>TRBV7-6|TRBJ1-2|few|-
TGTGCCAGCAGCTTATCCGGGACAAGGGACTATGGCTACACCTTC
CASSLSGTRDYGYTF
>TRBV28|TRBJ1-1|-|TRBD1
TGTGCCAGCAGTCGGACAGGTTTGGGAACTGAAGCTTTCTTT
CASSRTGLGTEAFF
>TRBV7-6|TRBJ1-1|few|TRBD1
TGTGCCAGCAGCCAGGGGACAGGGGGCGTTTTAGGGACTGAAGCTTTCTTT
CASSQGTGGVLGTEAFF
>TRBV4-3|TRBJ1-2|-|-
TGCGCCAGCAGCCAAGATGGGGGGGGCGCAAGGGGCTACACCTTC
CASSQDGGGARGYTF
>TRBV28|TRBJ1-6|-|-
TGTGCCAGCAGTTTTCCCCCTACCCTGACATCCAGTAATTCACCCCTCCACTTT
CASSFPPTLTSSNSPLHF
>TRBV7-2|TRBJ2-3|many|TRBD2
TGTGCCAGCAGCTTAGTCGAGGTTCTAGCGGCGACCACAGATACGCAGTATTTT
CASSLVEVLAATTDTQYF
>TRBV4-3|TRBJ1-1|-|-
TGCGCCACCACTAACCCCGGAACTGAAGCTTTCTTT
CATTNPGTEAFF
>TRBV12-3/TRBV12-4|TRBJ2-7|few|-
TGTGCCAGCAGTGTAGGGGTCTACGAGCAGTACTTC
CASSVGVYEQYF
>TRBV20-1|TRBJ1-4|-|-
TGCAGTGCAGGCCCGCAGTTTTCTAATGAAAAACTGTTTTTT
CSAGPQFSNEKLFF
>TRBV6-2/TRBV6-3|TRBJ1-1|-|-
TGTGCCAGCACTCCACGAGGCCGATCCTACACTGAAGCTTTCTTT
CASTPRGRSYTEAFF
>TRBV4-1|TRBJ2-5|many|-
TGCGCCAGCAGCCAAGTGGTAATAGCGGCGTCGTCCCAGTACTTC
CASSQVVIAASSQYF
>TRBV12-3/TRBV12-4|TRBJ2-3|-|TRBD1
TGTGCCAGCAGCCCCAATGAACAGGACAGGGGCCCAGATACGCAGTATTTT
CASSPNEQDRGPDTQYF
>TRBV12-3/TRBV12-4|TRBJ2-4|few|TRBD2
TGTGCCAGCAGTCCCCTTTGGGGGGGACCCGCCAAAAACATTCAGTACTTC
CASSPLWGGPAKNIQYF
>TRBV4-1|TRBJ2-2|-|-
TGCGCCAGCAGCCAAGAGAGCGGGGAGCTGTTTTTT
CASSQESGELFF
>TRBV15|TRBJ1-6|many|-
TGTGCCACCAGCAGCGAAAATTCACCCCTCCACTTT
CATSSENSPLHF
>TRBV5-1|TRBJ1-6|once|-
TGCGCCAGCAGCTTGAGGGCAGATTCACCCCTCCACTTT
CASSLRADSPLHF
>TRBV6-2/TRBV6-3|TRBJ1-1|-|-
TGTGCCAGCACCACAAACACTGAAGCTTTCTTT
CASTTNTEAFF